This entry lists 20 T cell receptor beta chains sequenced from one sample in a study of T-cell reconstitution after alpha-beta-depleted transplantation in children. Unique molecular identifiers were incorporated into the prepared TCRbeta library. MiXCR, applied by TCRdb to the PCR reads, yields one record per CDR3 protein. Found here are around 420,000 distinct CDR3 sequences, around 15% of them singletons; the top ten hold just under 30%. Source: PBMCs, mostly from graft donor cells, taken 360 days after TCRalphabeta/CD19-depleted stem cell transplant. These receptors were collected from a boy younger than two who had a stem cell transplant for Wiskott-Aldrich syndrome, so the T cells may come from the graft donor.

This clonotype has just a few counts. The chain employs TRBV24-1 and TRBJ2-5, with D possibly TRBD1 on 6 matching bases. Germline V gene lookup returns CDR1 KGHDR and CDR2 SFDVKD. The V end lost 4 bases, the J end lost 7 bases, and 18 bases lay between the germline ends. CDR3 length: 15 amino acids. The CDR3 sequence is CATSEGGTKKGTQYF. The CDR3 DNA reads TGTGCCACCAGTGAGGGTGGGACAAAAAAAGGGACCCAGTACTTC.

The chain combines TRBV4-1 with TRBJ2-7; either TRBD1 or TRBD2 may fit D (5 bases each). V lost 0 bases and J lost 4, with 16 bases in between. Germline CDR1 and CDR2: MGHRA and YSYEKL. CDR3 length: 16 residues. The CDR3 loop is CASSQDPGTGAYEQYF. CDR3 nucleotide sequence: TGCGCCAGCAGCCAAGACCCAGGGACCGGGGCATACGAGCAGTACTTC.

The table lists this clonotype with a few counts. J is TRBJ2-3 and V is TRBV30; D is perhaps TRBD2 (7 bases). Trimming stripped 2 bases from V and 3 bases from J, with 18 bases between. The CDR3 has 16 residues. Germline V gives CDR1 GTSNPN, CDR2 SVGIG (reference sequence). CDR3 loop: CAWSPPGGPLTDTQYF. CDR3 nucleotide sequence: TGTGCCTGGAGTCCTCCCGGGGGGCCACTGACAGATACGCAGTATTTT.

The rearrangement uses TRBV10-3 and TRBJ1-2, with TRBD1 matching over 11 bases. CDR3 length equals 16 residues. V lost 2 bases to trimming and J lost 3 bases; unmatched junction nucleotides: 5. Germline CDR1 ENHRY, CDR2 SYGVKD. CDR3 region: CAISEPPGQGDYGYTF. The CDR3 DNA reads TGTGCCATCAGTGAGCCCCCGGGACAGGGGGACTATGGCTACACCTTC.

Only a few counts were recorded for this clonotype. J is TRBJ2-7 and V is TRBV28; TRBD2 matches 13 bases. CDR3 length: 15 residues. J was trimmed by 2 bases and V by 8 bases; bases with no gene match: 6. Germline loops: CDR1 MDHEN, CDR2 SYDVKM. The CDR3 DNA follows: TGTGCCAGCGCTATGGGACTAGCGGGGACCTACGAGCAGTACTTC. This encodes CASAMGLAGTYEQYF.

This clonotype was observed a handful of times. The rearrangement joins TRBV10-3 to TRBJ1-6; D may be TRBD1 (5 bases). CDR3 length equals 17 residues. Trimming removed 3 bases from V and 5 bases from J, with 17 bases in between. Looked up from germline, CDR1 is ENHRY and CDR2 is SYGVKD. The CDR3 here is CAISEFEGRINNSPLHF. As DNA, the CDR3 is TGTGCCATCAGTGAATTCGAGGGGCGCATAAATAATTCACCCCTCCACTTT.

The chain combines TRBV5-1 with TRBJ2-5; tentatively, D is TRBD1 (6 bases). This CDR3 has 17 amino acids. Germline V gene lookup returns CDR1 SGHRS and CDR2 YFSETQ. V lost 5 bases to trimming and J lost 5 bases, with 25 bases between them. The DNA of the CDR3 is TGCGCCAGCAGTGGCCTAGGCGGACAGCCCCTGAGGGAGACCCAGTACTTC. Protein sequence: CASSGLGGQPLRETQYF.

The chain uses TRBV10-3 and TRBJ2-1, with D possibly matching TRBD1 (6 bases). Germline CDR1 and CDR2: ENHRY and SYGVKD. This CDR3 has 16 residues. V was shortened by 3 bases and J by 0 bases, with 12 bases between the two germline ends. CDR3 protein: CAISDRGGPSYNEQFF. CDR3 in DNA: TGTGCCATCAGTGATCGAGGGGGACCCTCCTACAATGAGCAGTTCTTC.

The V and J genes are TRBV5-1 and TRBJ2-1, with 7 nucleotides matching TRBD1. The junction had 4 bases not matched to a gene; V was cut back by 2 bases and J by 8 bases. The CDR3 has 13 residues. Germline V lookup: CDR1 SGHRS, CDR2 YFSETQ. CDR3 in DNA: TGCGCCAGCAGCTTCGACAGGGCGTATGAGCAGTTCTTC. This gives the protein CASSFDRAYEQFF. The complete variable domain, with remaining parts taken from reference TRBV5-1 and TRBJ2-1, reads KAGVTQTPRYLIKTRGQQVTLSCSPISGHRSVSWYQQTPGQGLQFLFEYFSETQRNKGNFPGRFSGRQFSNSRSEMNVSTLELGDSALYLCASSFDRAYEQFFGPGTRLTVL.

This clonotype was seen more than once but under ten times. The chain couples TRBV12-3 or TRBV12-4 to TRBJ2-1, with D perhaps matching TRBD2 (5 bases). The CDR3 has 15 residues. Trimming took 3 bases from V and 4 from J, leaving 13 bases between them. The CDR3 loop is CASSFLSVGYNEQFF. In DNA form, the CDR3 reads TGTGCCAGCAGTTTCCTTAGCGTCGGGTACAATGAGCAGTTCTTC.

Here the CDR3 reads CASSEAYRPNNEQFF. The CDR3 DNA reads TGTGCCAGCAGTGAAGCGTACAGACCAAACAATGAGCAGTTCTTC. This sequence joins TRBV6-1 and TRBJ2-1; D ambiguous. The CDR3 loop spans 15 amino acids. The V gene lost 0 bases and the J gene lost 5 bases, with 11 bases spanning the gap. The germline V gene encodes CDR1 MNHNS and CDR2 SASEGT.

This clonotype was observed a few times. CDR3 protein: CASSLVVGAGKETQYF. The CDR3, as DNA: TGTGCCAGCAGCTTAGTTGTCGGGGCAGGTAAAGAGACCCAGTACTTC. V is TRBV7-9 and J is TRBJ2-5; D is perhaps TRBD1 or TRBD2 (5 bases each). Germline CDR1 SEHNR, CDR2 FQNEAQ (reference sequence). V was trimmed by 1 base and J by 3 bases, leaving 15 bases between them. The CDR3 extends over 16 amino acids.

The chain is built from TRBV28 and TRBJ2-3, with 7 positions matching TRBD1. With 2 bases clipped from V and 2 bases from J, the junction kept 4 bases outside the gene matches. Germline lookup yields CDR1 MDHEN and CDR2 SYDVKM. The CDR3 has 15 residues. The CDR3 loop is CASSLGTVLTDTQYF. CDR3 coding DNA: TGTGCCAGCAGTTTAGGGACAGTTCTCACAGATACGCAGTATTTT.

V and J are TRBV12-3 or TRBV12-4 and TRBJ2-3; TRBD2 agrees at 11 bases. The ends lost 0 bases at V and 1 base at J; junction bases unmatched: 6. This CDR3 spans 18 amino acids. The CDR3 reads CASSLALPGLAGTDTQYF. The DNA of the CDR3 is TGTGCCAGCAGTTTAGCACTTCCGGGACTAGCGGGCACAGATACGCAGTATTTT.

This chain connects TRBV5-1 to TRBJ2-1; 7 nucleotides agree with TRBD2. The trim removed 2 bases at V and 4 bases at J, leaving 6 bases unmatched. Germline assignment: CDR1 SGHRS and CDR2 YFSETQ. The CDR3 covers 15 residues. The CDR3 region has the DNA TGCGCCAGCAGCTTAAGCGGGAACCTTTACAATGAGCAGTTCTTC. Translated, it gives CASSLSGNLYNEQFF.

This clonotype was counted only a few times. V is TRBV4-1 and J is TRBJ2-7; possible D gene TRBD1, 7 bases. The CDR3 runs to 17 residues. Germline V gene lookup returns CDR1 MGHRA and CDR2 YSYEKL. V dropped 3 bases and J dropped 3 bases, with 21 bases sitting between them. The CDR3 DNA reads TGCGCCAGCAGCCACACAATAGCGGACAGGTCCGGCTACGAGCAGTACTTC. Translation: CASSHTIADRSGYEQYF.

CDR3 residues: CSARPPPSQGRQETQYF. CDR3 sequence (DNA): TGCAGTGCTAGACCCCCACCTAGCCAGGGGCGCCAAGAGACCCAGTACTTC. V gene TRBV20-1 combines with J gene TRBJ2-5, with a tentative D call TRBD1 (6 bases). V was shortened by 2 bases and J by 1 base, with 20 bases between the two germline ends. Germline assignment: CDR1 DFQATT and CDR2 SNEGSKA (reference sequence). This CDR3 spans 17 amino acids.

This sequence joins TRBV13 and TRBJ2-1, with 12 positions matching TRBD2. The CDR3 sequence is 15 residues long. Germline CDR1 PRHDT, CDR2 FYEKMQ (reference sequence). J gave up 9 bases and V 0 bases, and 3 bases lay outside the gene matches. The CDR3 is CASSLGLAGGLEQFF. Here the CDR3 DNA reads TGTGCCAGCAGCTTAGGACTAGCGGGAGGACTTGAGCAGTTCTTC.

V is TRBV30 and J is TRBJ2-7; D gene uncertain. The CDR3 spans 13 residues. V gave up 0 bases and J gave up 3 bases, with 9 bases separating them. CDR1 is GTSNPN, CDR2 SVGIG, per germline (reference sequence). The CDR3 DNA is TGTGCCTGGAGTGTACGAGGATTCTACGAGCAGTACTTC. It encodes CAWSVRGFYEQYF.

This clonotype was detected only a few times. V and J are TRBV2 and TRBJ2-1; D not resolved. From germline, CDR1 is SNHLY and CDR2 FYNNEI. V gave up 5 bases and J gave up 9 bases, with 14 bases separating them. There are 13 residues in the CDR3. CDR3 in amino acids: CASSPNSGGEQFF. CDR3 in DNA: TGTGCCAGCAGTCCAAACTCCGGTGGTGAGCAGTTCTTC.